The rows below give T cell receptor beta chains drawn from one sample of a study of CD8+CD57+ T cells in acquired aplastic anemia. TCRdb reanalysed the reads using MiXCR and keeps one entry per CDR3 protein. The top ten hold under 3.5% of the sample, which has some 190,000 distinct CDR3 sequences, just over 45% seen once. Material: sorted CD4+, CD8+, or CD8+CD57+ T cells (not recorded which) from PBMCs. The source of these receptors is a human donor in good health. Both conserved end residues are part of each CDR3. Fields, in order: J gene, D gene, V gene, clone size, CDR3 protein, CDR3 DNA. The D gene is left open where the match is weak. Part of the rows lack a size; the others show once, few, many or a class for expanded clones.

J: TRBJ2-5
D: -
V: TRBV24-1
size: many
CDR3: CATSDWGSGSETQYF
DNA: TGTGCCACCAGTGATTGGGGCAGCGGGTCGGAGACCCAGTACTTC

J: TRBJ2-2
D: -
V: TRBV11-3
size: many
CDR3: CASGTVNTGELFF
DNA: TGTGCCAGCGGAACCGTCAACACCGGGGAGCTGTTTTTT

J: TRBJ1-2
D: -
V: TRBV12-3/TRBV12-4
size: -
CDR3: CASSPRQVNYGYTF
DNA: TGTGCCAGCAGTCCCAGACAGGTCAACTATGGCTACACCTTC

J: TRBJ2-7
D: -
V: TRBV12-3/TRBV12-4
size: few
CDR3: CASSFPAGERYF
DNA: TGTGCCAGCAGTTTTCCCGCTGGAGAGAGGTACTTC

J: TRBJ1-2
D: TRBD1
V: TRBV9
size: many
CDR3: CASSVVSEDRGPGYTF
DNA: TGTGCCAGCAGCGTAGTATCCGAGGACAGGGGGCCTGGCTACACCTTC

J: TRBJ1-6
D: -
V: TRBV6-4
size: -
CDR3: CASSERRDNSPLHF
DNA: TGTGCCAGCAGTGAACGACGGGATAATTCACCCCTCCACTTT

J: TRBJ2-7
D: -
V: TRBV29-1
size: many
CDR3: CSVGTVSYEQYF
DNA: TGCAGCGTTGGGACAGTATCCTACGAGCAGTACTTC

J: TRBJ2-5
D: -
V: TRBV7-8
size: -
CDR3: CASSSAEGTQYF
DNA: TGTGCCAGCAGCTCGGCAGAGGGGACCCAGTACTTC

J: TRBJ2-1
D: -
V: TRBV7-2
size: many
CDR3: CASSSSTWGNEQFF
DNA: TGTGCCAGCAGCTCTTCTACCTGGGGGAATGAGCAGTTCTTC

J: TRBJ2-1
D: TRBD1
V: TRBV2
size: -
CDR3: CASSHVRDSYNEQFF
DNA: TGTGCCAGCAGCCATGTTAGGGACAGCTACAATGAGCAGTTCTTC

J: TRBJ2-3
D: -
V: TRBV7-6
size: -
CDR3: CASSLAPDTDMQYF
DNA: TGTGCCAGCAGCTTAGCCCCAGACACAGATATGCAGTATTTT

J: TRBJ2-3
D: -
V: TRBV3-1
size: -
CDR3: CASSQGLSLDTQYF
DNA: TGTGCCAGCAGCCAAGGCCTGTCGTTAGATACGCAGTATTTT

J: TRBJ2-7
D: -
V: TRBV10-2
size: once
CDR3: CASSEVAPSYEQYF
DNA: TGCGCCAGCAGTGAGGTTGCGCCTTCCTACGAGCAGTACTTC

J: TRBJ2-1
D: -
V: TRBV12-3/TRBV12-4
size: many
CDR3: CASRTNPGEQFF
DNA: TGTGCCAGCAGAACCAACCCAGGGGAGCAGTTCTTC

J: TRBJ1-6
D: -
V: TRBV7-3
size: -
CDR3: CASSPNSPLHF
DNA: TGTGCCAGCAGCCCCAATTCACCCCTCCACTTT

J: TRBJ2-3
D: TRBD2
V: TRBV10-2
size: -
CDR3: CAINQGGPSTDTQYF
DNA: TGCGCCATAAACCAGGGAGGGCCTAGCACAGATACGCAGTATTTT

J: TRBJ1-5
D: -
V: TRBV10-2
size: -
CDR3: CASSELGPGQPQHF
DNA: TGCGCCAGCAGTGAATTGGGTCCGGGGCAGCCCCAGCATTTT

J: TRBJ2-1
D: -
V: TRBV19
size: -
CDR3: CASSIGPSGVKYNEQFF
DNA: TGTGCCAGTAGTATCGGCCCGAGCGGAGTGAAGTACAATGAGCAGTTCTTC

J: TRBJ2-7
D: TRBD1
V: TRBV19
size: few
CDR3: CASSNRDSSSYEQYF
DNA: TGTGCCAGTAGTAACCGGGACAGTTCCTCCTACGAGCAGTACTTC

J: TRBJ1-1
D: -
V: TRBV25-1
size: few
CDR3: CATRPGNTEAFF
DNA: TGTGCCACCAGACCTGGGAACACTGAAGCTTTCTTT

J: TRBJ2-1
D: TRBD2
V: TRBV5-1
size: many
CDR3: CASSLAKGLARNEQFF
DNA: TGCGCCAGCAGCTTGGCCAAAGGACTAGCGAGGAATGAGCAGTTCTTC

J: TRBJ1-2
D: TRBD1
V: TRBV20-1
size: -
CDR3: CSARDNRGSTF
DNA: TGCAGTGCTAGGGATAACAGGGGATCCACCTTC

J: TRBJ2-1
D: -
V: TRBV25-1
size: -
CDR3: CASRADDWYNEQFF
DNA: TGTGCCAGCAGGGCCGATGACTGGTACAATGAGCAGTTCTTC

J: TRBJ1-1
D: TRBD1
V: TRBV29-1
size: -
CDR3: CSGSRDRGPTEAFF
DNA: TGCAGCGGCAGCCGGGACAGGGGTCCCACTGAAGCTTTCTTT

J: TRBJ2-1
D: TRBD2
V: TRBV10-2
size: -
CDR3: CASGLAGTYNEQFF
DNA: TGCGCCAGCGGACTAGCGGGGACCTACAATGAGCAGTTCTTC

J: TRBJ2-3
D: -
V: TRBV15
size: -
CDR3: CATSRAASGTDTQYF
DNA: TGTGCCACCAGCAGAGCCGCTAGCGGCACAGATACGCAGTATTTT

J: TRBJ2-5
D: -
V: TRBV10-3
size: many
CDR3: CAISESARAETQYF
DNA: TGTGCCATCAGTGAGTCTGCCAGGGCGGAGACCCAGTACTTC

J: TRBJ2-3
D: -
V: TRBV20-1
size: many
CDR3: CSARVGSLEERNTDTQYF
DNA: TGCAGTGCTAGAGTAGGTAGTCTAGAGGAGCGAAACACAGATACGCAGTATTTT

J: TRBJ2-5
D: TRBD2
V: TRBV24-1
size: many
CDR3: CATSEGSGRAQETQYF
DNA: TGTGCCACCAGTGAGGGCAGCGGGAGGGCACAAGAGACCCAGTACTTC

J: TRBJ1-2
D: TRBD1
V: TRBV2
size: few
CDR3: CASSAQGAYGYTF
DNA: TGTGCCAGCAGTGCCCAGGGGGCCTATGGCTACACCTTC

J: TRBJ1-2
D: TRBD1
V: TRBV10-2
size: -
CDR3: CASRETGTNYGYTF
DNA: TGCGCCAGCAGGGAGACAGGGACGAACTATGGCTACACCTTC

J: TRBJ1-3
D: -
V: TRBV30
size: -
CDR3: CAWSEGTRRGNTIYF
DNA: TGTGCCTGGAGTGAGGGGACACGTCGTGGGAACACCATATATTTT

J: TRBJ2-7
D: -
V: TRBV29-1
size: -
CDR3: CSVEAEDSYEQYF
DNA: TGCAGCGTTGAAGCGGAGGACAGCTACGAGCAGTACTTC